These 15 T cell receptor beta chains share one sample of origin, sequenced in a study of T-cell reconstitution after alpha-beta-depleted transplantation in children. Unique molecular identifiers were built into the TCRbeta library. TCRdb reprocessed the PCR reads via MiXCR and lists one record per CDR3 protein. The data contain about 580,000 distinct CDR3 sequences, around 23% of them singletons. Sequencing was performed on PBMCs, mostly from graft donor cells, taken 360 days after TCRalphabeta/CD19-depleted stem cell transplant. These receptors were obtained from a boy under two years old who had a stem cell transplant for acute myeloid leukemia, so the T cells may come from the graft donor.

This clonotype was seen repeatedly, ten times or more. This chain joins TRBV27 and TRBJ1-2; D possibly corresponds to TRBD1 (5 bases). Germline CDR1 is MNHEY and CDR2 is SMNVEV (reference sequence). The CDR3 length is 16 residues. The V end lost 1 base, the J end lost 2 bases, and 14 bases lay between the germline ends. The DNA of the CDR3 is TGTGCCAGCAGTTTATATGGGGGGGATATGAACTATGGCTACACCTTC. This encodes CASSLYGGDMNYGYTF.

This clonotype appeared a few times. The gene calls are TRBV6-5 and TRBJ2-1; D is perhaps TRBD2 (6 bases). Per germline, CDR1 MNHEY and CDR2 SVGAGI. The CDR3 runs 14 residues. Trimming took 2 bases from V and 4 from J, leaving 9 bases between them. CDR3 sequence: CASSYRGMYNEQFF. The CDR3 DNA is TGTGCCAGCAGTTACCGGGGGATGTACAATGAGCAGTTCTTC.

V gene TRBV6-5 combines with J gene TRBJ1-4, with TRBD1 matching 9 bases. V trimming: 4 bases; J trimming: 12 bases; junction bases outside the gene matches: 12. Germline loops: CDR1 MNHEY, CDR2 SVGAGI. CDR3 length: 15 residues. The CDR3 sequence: CASSLGQGRIHQLFF. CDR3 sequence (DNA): TGTGCCAGCAGTTTAGGACAGGGGAGGATTCACCAACTGTTTTTT.

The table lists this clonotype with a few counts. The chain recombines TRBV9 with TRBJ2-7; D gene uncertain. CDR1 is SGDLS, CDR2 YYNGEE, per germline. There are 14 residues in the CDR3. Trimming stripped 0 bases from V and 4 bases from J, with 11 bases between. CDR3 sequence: CASSVGGRQYEQYF. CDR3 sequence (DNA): TGTGCCAGCAGCGTAGGTGGGCGGCAATACGAGCAGTACTTC.

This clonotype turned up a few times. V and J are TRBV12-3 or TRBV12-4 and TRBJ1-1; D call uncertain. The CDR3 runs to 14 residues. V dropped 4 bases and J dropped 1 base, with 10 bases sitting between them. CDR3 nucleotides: TGTGCCAGCAGTTGGGCGCAACCGAACACTGAAGCTTTCTTT. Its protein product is CASSWAQPNTEAFF.

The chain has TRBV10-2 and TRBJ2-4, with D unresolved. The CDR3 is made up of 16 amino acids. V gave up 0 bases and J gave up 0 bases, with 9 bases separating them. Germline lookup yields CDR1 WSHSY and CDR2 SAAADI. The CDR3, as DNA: TGCGCCAGCAGTGAGTCCGGAGAGCTAGCCAAAAACATTCAGTACTTC. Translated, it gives CASSESGELAKNIQYF.

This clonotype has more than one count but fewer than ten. The CDR3 reads CATSRDVEDTQYF. As DNA, the CDR3 is TGTGCCACCAGCAGAGACGTGGAAGATACGCAGTATTTT. The rearrangement joins TRBV15 to TRBJ2-3; no definite D call. Germline assignment: CDR1 LNHNV and CDR2 YYDKDF (reference sequence). The CDR3 contains 13 residues. The germline V and J ends were trimmed by 0 bases and 5 bases, with 6 bases remaining between them.

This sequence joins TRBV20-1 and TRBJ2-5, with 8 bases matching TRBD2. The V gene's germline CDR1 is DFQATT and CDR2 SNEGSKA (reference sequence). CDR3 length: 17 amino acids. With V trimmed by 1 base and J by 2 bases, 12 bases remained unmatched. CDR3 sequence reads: CSARVPGGTLFQETQYF. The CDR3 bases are TGCAGTGCTAGAGTGCCGGGGGGGACGCTCTTTCAAGAGACCCAGTACTTC.

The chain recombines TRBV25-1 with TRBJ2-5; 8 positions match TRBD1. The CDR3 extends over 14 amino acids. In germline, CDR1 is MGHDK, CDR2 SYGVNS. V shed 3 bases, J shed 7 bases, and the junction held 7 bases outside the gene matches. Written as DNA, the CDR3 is TGTGCCAGCAGTGATGACAGGGGACGCGCGACCCAGTACTTC. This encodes CASSDDRGRATQYF. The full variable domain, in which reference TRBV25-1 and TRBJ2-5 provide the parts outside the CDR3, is EADIYQTPRYLVIGTGKKITLECSQTMGHDKMYWYQQDPGMELHLIHYSYGVNSTEKGDLSSESTVSRIRTEHFPLTLESARPSHTSQYLCASSDDRGRATQYFGPGTRLLVL.

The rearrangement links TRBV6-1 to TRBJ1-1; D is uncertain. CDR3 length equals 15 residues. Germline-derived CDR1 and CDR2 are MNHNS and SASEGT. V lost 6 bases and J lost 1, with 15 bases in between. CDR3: CASSPLGRPNTEAFF. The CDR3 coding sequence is TGTGCCAGCAGCCCACTTGGGCGGCCGAACACTGAAGCTTTCTTT.

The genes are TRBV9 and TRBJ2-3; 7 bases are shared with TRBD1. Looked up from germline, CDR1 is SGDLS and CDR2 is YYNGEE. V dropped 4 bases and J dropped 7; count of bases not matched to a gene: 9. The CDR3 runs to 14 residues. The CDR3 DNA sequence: TGTGCCAGCAGCCCGGCTAGGGGGCCTAATACGCAGTATTTT. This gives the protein CASSPARGPNTQYF.

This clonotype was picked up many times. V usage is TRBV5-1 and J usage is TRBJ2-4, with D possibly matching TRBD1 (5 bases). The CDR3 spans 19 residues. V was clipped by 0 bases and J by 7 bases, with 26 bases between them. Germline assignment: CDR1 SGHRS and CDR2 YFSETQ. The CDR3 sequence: CASSLDTLRPHRFKNIQYF. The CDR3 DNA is TGCGCCAGCAGCTTGGACACCCTCCGACCACACAGGTTTAAGAACATTCAGTACTTC. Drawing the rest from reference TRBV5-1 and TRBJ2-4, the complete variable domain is KAGVTQTPRYLIKTRGQQVTLSCSPISGHRSVSWYQQTPGQGLQFLFEYFSETQRNKGNFPGRFSGRQFSNSRSEMNVSTLELGDSALYLCASSLDTLRPHRFKNIQYFGAGTRLSVL.

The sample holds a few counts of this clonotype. The CDR3 protein is CSAREVQGANTQYF. DNA of the CDR3: TGCAGTGCTAGAGAGGTCCAGGGGGCAAATACGCAGTATTTT. The V and J genes are TRBV20-1 and TRBJ2-3; TRBD1 matches 8 bases. Trimming removed 0 bases from V and 7 bases from J; junction bases left unmatched: 6. From germline, CDR1 is DFQATT and CDR2 SNEGSKA (reference sequence). The CDR3 has 14 amino acids.

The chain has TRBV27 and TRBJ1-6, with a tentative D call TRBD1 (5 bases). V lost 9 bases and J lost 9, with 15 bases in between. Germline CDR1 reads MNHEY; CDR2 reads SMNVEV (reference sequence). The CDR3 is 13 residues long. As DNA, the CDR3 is TGTGCCAGTAAGGGTTCGGGGCGTTCACCCCTCCACTTT. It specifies CASKGSGRSPLHF.

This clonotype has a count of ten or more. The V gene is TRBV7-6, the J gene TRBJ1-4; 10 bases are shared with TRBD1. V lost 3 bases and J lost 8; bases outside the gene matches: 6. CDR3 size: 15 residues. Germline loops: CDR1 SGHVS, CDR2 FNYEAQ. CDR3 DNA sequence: TGTGCCAGCAGCTTGTTGGGACAGGGGATGGAAAAACTGTTTTTT. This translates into CASSLLGQGMEKLFF.